The rows below give T cell receptor beta chains drawn from one sample of a study of blood T cell repertoires in COVID-19. TCRdb keeps only in-frame clones here, not all; method: immunoSEQ multiplex PCR. The repertoire holds 90,000 to 130,000 clones, with around nine tenths as singletons. Material: peripheral blood. The receptors stem from a man aged 35 to 55 with acute or convalescent COVID-19. Each CDR3 is given with its conserved first and last residue. The D gene is left open where the match is weak. Clone sizes are given selectively: once, few, many, or a class where the clone is expanded.

clone_size | j_call | v_call | d_call | cdr3_aa | cdr3_nt
NA | TRBJ1-6 | TRBV30 | NA | CAWDRENNSPLHF | TGTGCCTGGGATCGGGAGAATAATTCACCCCTCCACTTT
NA | TRBJ2-2 | TRBV5-1 | NA | CASSVTSTGELFF | TGCGCCAGCAGCGTAACAAGCACCGGGGAGCTGTTTTTT
NA | TRBJ2-2 | TRBV7-8 | NA | CASSLGTGTGELFF | TGTGCCAGCAGCTTAGGGACGGGGACCGGGGAGCTGTTTTTT
NA | TRBJ2-3 | TRBV5-1 | TRBD2 | CASSWTSGRTDTQYF | TGCGCCAGCAGCTGGACTAGCGGGAGGACAGATACGCAGTATTTT
NA | TRBJ2-5 | TRBV19 | NA | CASNPSGEIYQETQYF | TGTGCCAGTAATCCTTCGGGGGAAATATACCAAGAGACCCAGTACTTC
NA | TRBJ2-1 | TRBV2 | NA | CASSVTVNEQFF | TGTGCCAGCAGTGTGACAGTTAATGAGCAGTTCTTC
NA | TRBJ2-7 | TRBV7-2 | TRBD2 | CASSSTSGSSYEQYF | TGTGCCAGCAGCTCGACTAGCGGGAGCTCCTACGAGCAGTACTTC
NA | TRBJ2-1 | TRBV7-3 | NA | CASSLAGQSKQFF | TGTGCCAGCAGCTTAGCGGGGCAGAGCAAGCAGTTCTTC
NA | TRBJ2-3 | TRBV24-1 | NA | CATSDLGSQGTDTQYF | TGTGCCACCAGTGATTTGGGCAGTCAGGGGACAGATACGCAGTATTTT
NA | TRBJ1-1 | TRBV2 | NA | CASRPRGNTEAFF | TGTGCCAGCAGACCCCGGGGAAACACTGAAGCTTTCTTT
NA | TRBJ2-1 | TRBV5-4 | TRBD2 | CASSRRTSGNVNNEQFF | TGTGCCAGCAGCCGACGGACTAGCGGGAATGTTAACAATGAGCAGTTCTTC
NA | TRBJ2-5 | TRBV6-6 | NA | CASSSRVGETQYF | TGTGCCAGCAGTTCCCGGGTCGGGGAGACCCAGTACTTC
NA | TRBJ2-5 | TRBV5-4 | TRBD2 | CASSPGLAGALQETQYF | TGTGCCAGCAGCCCGGGACTAGCGGGAGCCCTCCAAGAGACCCAGTACTTC
NA | TRBJ2-2 | TRBV11-3 | NA | CASSSSSTGELFF | TGTGCCAGCAGCTCTAGTAGCACCGGGGAGCTGTTTTTT
once | TRBJ1-2 | TRBV27 | NA | CASSLSAYNYGYTF | TGTGCCAGCAGTTTATCAGCCTACAACTATGGCTACACCTTC
once | TRBJ1-2 | TRBV5-1 | NA | CASSLGGGSHGYTF | TGCGCCAGCAGCTTGGGAGGGGGTTCGCATGGCTACACCTTC
NA | TRBJ2-7 | TRBV11-2 | TRBD2 | CASSPWTSGRDLEQYF | TGTGCCAGCAGCCCCTGGACTAGCGGGAGAGACCTCGAGCAGTACTTC
NA | TRBJ2-7 | TRBV5-1 | NA | CASSLVAPGYEQYF | TGCGCCAGCAGCTTGGTAGCGCCCGGCTACGAGCAGTACTTC
NA | TRBJ2-7 | TRBV25-1 | TRBD1 | CASSEPGQVEQYF | TGTGCCAGCAGTGAGCCGGGACAGGTCGAGCAGTACTTC
NA | TRBJ1-5 | TRBV10-1 | NA | CASSDGGACQPQHF | TGCGCCAGCAGTGACGGGGGAGCGTGTCAGCCCCAGCATTTT
NA | TRBJ1-1 | TRBV7-2 | NA | CASSEQGHTEAFF | TGTGCCAGCAGCGAACAGGGTCACACTGAAGCTTTCTTT
NA | TRBJ1-6 | TRBV2 | TRBD1 | CASSEGTANSPLHF | TGTGCCAGCAGTGAGGGGACAGCGAATTCACCCCTCCACTTT
once | TRBJ2-7 | TRBV10-3 | TRBD2 | CAISRLADEQYF | TGTGCCATCAGCCGACTAGCTGACGAGCAGTACTTC
NA | TRBJ2-1 | TRBV10-1 | TRBD2 | CASSVSLAGAQFF | TGCGCCAGCAGTGTGAGTCTAGCGGGAGCCCAGTTCTTC
few | TRBJ1-5 | TRBV11-2 | TRBD1 | CASSLTGGNQPQHF | TGTGCCAGCAGCCTGACAGGGGGGAATCAGCCCCAGCATTTT
NA | TRBJ1-6 | TRBV6-5 | NA | CASSTGFNSPLHF | TGTGCCAGCAGTACAGGGTTTAACTCACCCCTCCACTTT
NA | TRBJ2-3 | TRBV4-1 | TRBD1 | CASSQIRGSADTQYF | TGCGCCAGCAGCCAGATCAGGGGGTCGGCAGATACGCAGTATTTT
NA | TRBJ1-2 | TRBV6-1 | TRBD1 | CASSEPGGNYGYTF | TGTGCCAGCAGTGAGCCAGGGGGGAACTATGGCTACACCTTC
few | TRBJ1-1 | TRBV11-3 | NA | CASSLGVNTEAFF | TGTGCCAGCAGCTTAGGAGTGAACACTGAAGCTTTCTTT
NA | TRBJ2-7 | TRBV12-3/TRBV12-4 | NA | CASSGLVSYEQYF | TGTGCCAGTTCCGGGTTGGTCTCCTACGAGCAGTACTTC
NA | TRBJ1-4 | TRBV6-5 | NA | CASRSQGGVGEKLFF | TGTGCCAGCCGATCACAAGGAGGGGTTGGGGAAAAACTGTTTTTT
NA | TRBJ2-1 | TRBV19 | NA | CASRVGDEQFF | TGTGCCAGTAGGGTGGGAGATGAGCAGTTCTTC
NA | TRBJ2-5 | TRBV19 | TRBD1 | CASSTGGTGEFSETQYF | TGTGCCAGTAGTACGGGGGGGACAGGGGAGTTTTCCGAGACCCAGTACTTC
NA | TRBJ2-1 | TRBV3-1/TRBV3-2 | NA | CASRAPRNEQFF | TGTGCCAGCAGGGCTCCCCGTAATGAGCAGTTCTTC
NA | TRBJ2-3 | TRBV7-2 | NA | CASSFKLPGTDTQYF | TGTGCCAGCAGCTTTAAGCTACCGGGCACAGATACGCAGTATTTT